Shown below are 23 T cell receptor beta chains from a single sample sequenced in a study of CD8 T cells in Susac syndrome (dated by TCRdb to the late 2010s). Libraries were made using the immunoSEQ multiplex PCR assay. RNA was extracted using the RNeasy kit, and roughly 0.45 to 1 microgram was reverse transcribed with random hexamers. TCRdb reanalyzed the raw reads on its own, using fastp at Q25 for trimming and MiXCR for clone calling, and kept in-frame beta chains. All rows with the same CDR3 protein become a single entry with the most common DNA and genes. A total of about 150,000 distinct CDR3 sequences appear in this sample, about 95% of them only once. The ten top clones hold approximately 0.17% of the sample. The sample taken for sequencing was CD4+ T cells from PBMCs. Receptors originate from a human donor with Susac syndrome.

The chain has TRBV3-1 and TRBJ2-3; 13 bases map to TRBD2. CDR3 length: 16 residues. CDR1 is LGHDT and CDR2 is YNNKEL in the germline V gene (reference sequence). Germline trimming cut 3 bases from V and 6 bases from J; bases unmatched to any gene: 6. The CDR3 nucleotides read TGTGCCAGCAGCCATCTCGGGACTAGCGGGGAGGATACGCAGTATTTT. It yields the protein CASSHLGTSGEDTQYF.

The rearrangement uses TRBV4-2 and TRBJ1-4; a weak D match, TRBD1 (5 bases). Germline lookup yields CDR1 LGHNA and CDR2 YNFKEQ. The CDR3 is made up of 15 amino acids. V shed 6 bases and J shed 4 bases, with 15 bases lying between them. CDR3 sequence reads: CASRPGGDLNEKLFF. Here the CDR3 DNA reads TGTGCCAGCAGACCGGGGGGGGATCTTAATGAAAAACTGTTTTTT.

This clonotype was seen once. The J gene is TRBJ2-7, the V gene TRBV20-1, with D unclear. Germline V lookup: CDR1 DFQATT, CDR2 SNEGSKA (reference sequence). Trimming took 4 bases from V and 0 from J, leaving 10 bases between them. This CDR3 contains 13 residues. The CDR3 DNA sequence: TGCAGTGCTAACCTACTTAGCTCCTACGAGCAGTACTTC. It translates to CSANLLSSYEQYF.

The chain is built from TRBV27 and TRBJ2-4; D could derive from TRBD1 or TRBD2 (6 bases each). The CDR3 spans 16 residues. V dropped 2 bases and J dropped 1 base, with 12 bases sitting between them. The germline V gene has CDR1 MNHEY and CDR2 SMNVEV (reference sequence). The CDR3 loop is CASSLEGGLAKNIQYF. CDR3 nucleotide sequence: TGTGCCAGCAGTTTAGAGGGGGGCTTGGCCAAAAACATTCAGTACTTC.

This chain joins TRBV20-1 and TRBJ2-5; 9 nucleotides agree with TRBD2. V trimming: 1 base; J trimming: 5 bases; junction bases outside the gene matches: 2. Germline values: CDR1 DFQATT, CDR2 SNEGSKA (reference sequence). This CDR3 is 13 amino acids long. The chain's CDR3 is CSARVLAGETQYF. Written as DNA, the CDR3 is TGCAGTGCTAGAGTTCTAGCGGGGGAGACCCAGTACTTC.

The V and J genes are TRBV23-1 and TRBJ2-5; TRBD1 matches 7 bases. Being an ORF, TRBV23-1 has a function that is uncertain. V was pared by 4 bases and J by 4 bases, with 18 bases of the junction left unmatched. CDR3 length: 18 amino acids. The CDR3 coding sequence is TGCGCCAGCAGTCTCCTACTTCAAAGGGGGCTGGCCGGAGAGACCCAGTACTTC. Translation gives CASSLLLQRGLAGETQYF.

The CDR3 loop is CASSSLGTSAEQFF. The CDR3 DNA sequence: TGTGCCAGCAGTTCCCTCGGGACGTCGGCTGAGCAGTTCTTC. This chain connects TRBV6-5 to TRBJ2-1, with D perhaps being TRBD1 or TRBD2 (5 bases each). Trimming left V 4 bases short and J 9 bases short, with 16 bases between. Per the germline V gene, CDR1 is MNHEY and CDR2 is SVGAGI. This CDR3 contains 14 residues.

The chain has TRBV13 and TRBJ2-4; a weak D match, TRBD1 (6 bases). From germline, CDR1 is PRHDT and CDR2 FYEKMQ (reference sequence). The CDR3 has 20 amino acids. V dropped 5 bases and J dropped 0 bases, with 26 bases sitting between them. In DNA form, the CDR3 reads TGTGCCAGCAGCGAGGGCAGGGGCGGTGGCCCCATGATAGCCAAAAACATTCAGTACTTC. Protein: CASSEGRGGGPMIAKNIQYF.

The genes are TRBV15 and TRBJ2-2; D call uncertain. In germline, CDR1 is LNHNV, CDR2 YYDKDF (reference sequence). The CDR3 sequence is 13 residues long. The V gene lost 0 bases and the J gene lost 5 bases, with 4 bases spanning the gap. CDR3 DNA: TGTGCCACCAGCAGAGATATGACCGGGGAGCTGTTTTTT. It specifies CATSRDMTGELFF.

The CDR3 loop is CASGRTQYF. As DNA, the CDR3 is TGTGCCAGCGGGCGTACGCAGTATTTT. The chain has TRBV6-1 and TRBJ2-3; D remains unclear. Germline V gene sequence: CDR1 MNHNS, CDR2 SASEGT. Trimming left V 8 bases short and J 8 bases short, with 5 bases between. The CDR3 spans 9 residues.

V usage is TRBV20-1 and J usage is TRBJ2-7; 7 bases fit TRBD1. Looked up from germline, CDR1 is DFQATT and CDR2 is SNEGSKA (reference sequence). The CDR3 runs to 15 residues. V lost 1 base, J lost 2 bases, and 8 bases stayed unmatched. For the CDR3, the DNA is TGCAGTGCTAGAGGGGGCGGACAGGCCGCCTACGAGCAGTACTTC. This gives the protein CSARGGGQAAYEQYF.

This rearrangement joins TRBV29-1 to TRBJ1-5; perhaps TRBD1 as D (6 bases). CDR1 is SQVTM and CDR2 is ANQGSEA in the germline V gene. Deletions cut 4 bases from V and 6 bases from J, with 10 bases between. This CDR3 is built from 12 residues. The CDR3 sequence is CSVGTGSQPQHF. CDR3 DNA sequence: TGCAGCGTTGGAACAGGGAGTCAGCCCCAGCATTTT.

The chain recombines TRBV5-4 with TRBJ2-5, with a weak D call TRBD2 (6 bases). From germline, CDR1 is SGHNT and CDR2 YYREEE (reference sequence). The CDR3 covers 15 residues. Trimming stripped 4 bases from V and 1 base from J, with 14 bases between. DNA of the CDR3: TGTGCCAGCAGCCTGCCGGAGCGGGCCCAAGAGACCCAGTACTTC. This gives the protein CASSLPERAQETQYF.

The rearrangement uses TRBV4-3 and TRBJ2-7, with D possibly matching TRBD2 (7 bases). The CDR3 sequence is 15 residues long. V gave up 4 bases and J gave up 3 bases, with 16 bases separating them. Germline CDR1 is LGHNA and CDR2 is YSLEER. CDR3 sequence: CASSPNGGGGYEQYF. DNA for the CDR3: TGCGCCAGCAGCCCCAACGGAGGGGGGGGCTACGAGCAGTACTTC.

V gene TRBV20-1 combines with J gene TRBJ2-3; D unresolved. Trimming took off 2 bases at V and 6 bases at J, with 15 bases between the two ends. Germline-derived CDR1 and CDR2 are DFQATT and SNEGSKA (reference sequence). The CDR3 has 14 residues. CDR3 residues: CSARFQVTGDTQYF. CDR3 DNA sequence: TGCAGTGCTAGATTCCAGGTCACTGGGGATACGCAGTATTTT.

The chain recombines TRBV3-1 with TRBJ2-5; D not certain. The germline CDR1 and CDR2 sequences are LGHDT and YNNKEL (reference sequence). Deletions cut 1 base from V and 6 bases from J, with 6 bases between. The CDR3 is 12 residues long. DNA of the CDR3: TGTGCCAGCAGCCAAGGAGGAAAGACCCAGTACTTC. Translated, it gives CASSQGGKTQYF.

This chain joins TRBV7-2 and TRBJ1-6; 9 positions match TRBD1. From germline, CDR1 is SGHTA and CDR2 FQGNSA. This CDR3 is built from 16 residues. The trim removed 4 bases at V and 10 bases at J, leaving 11 bases unmatched. CDR3 bases: TGTGCCAGCAGCTCCGTTATGGGACAGGGAGCCTCACCCCTCCACTTT. The encoded protein is CASSSVMGQGASPLHF.

This rearrangement joins TRBV7-6 to TRBJ2-7; D gene ambiguous. V lost 1 base, J lost 1 base, and 8 bases lay in between. CDR1 and CDR2 from the germline V gene are SGHVS and FNYEAQ. CDR3 length equals 14 residues. The chain's CDR3 is CASSLGTASYEQYF. The CDR3 DNA reads TGTGCCAGCAGCTTAGGTACAGCATCCTACGAGCAGTACTTC.

CDR3 sequence (DNA): TGCAGCGTTGTAAGGCTAGCGGTCCTCGGTGAGCAGTTCTTC. Its translation: CSVVRLAVLGEQFF. This chain uses TRBV29-1 with TRBJ2-1, with 7 bases matching TRBD2. CDR3 size: 14 residues. Trimming cost V 4 bases and J 9 bases; bases outside gene matches: 12. From germline, CDR1 is SQVTM and CDR2 ANQGSEA.

The chain has TRBV3-1 and TRBJ1-5; D gene ambiguous. The CDR3 length is 12 residues. Trimming shortened V by 3 bases and J by 9 bases, and 9 bases separated the two germline ends. Germline CDR1 LGHDT, CDR2 YNNKEL (reference sequence). The CDR3 loop is CASSQFRGPQHF. CDR3 nucleotides: TGTGCCAGCAGCCAGTTTAGAGGGCCCCAGCATTTT. Full variable domain (remainder filled in from reference TRBV3-1 and TRBJ1-5): DTAVSQTPKYLVTQMGNDKSIKCEQNLGHDTMYWYKQDSKKFLKIMFSYNNKELIINETVPNRFSPKSPDKAHLNLHINSLELGDSAVYFCASSQFRGPQHFGDGTRLSIL.

This clonotype was seen a single time. The chain uses TRBV20-1 and TRBJ2-5, with D maybe TRBD2 (5 bases). The V and J ends lost 5 bases and 5 bases respectively, with 12 bases between them. CDR3 length: 12 residues. Germline CDR1 and CDR2: DFQATT and SNEGSKA (reference sequence). CDR3 sequence reads: CSAYTRFETQYF. CDR3 nucleotides: TGCAGTGCTTATACTAGGTTCGAGACCCAGTACTTC.

This rearrangement joins TRBV9 to TRBJ2-2; 9 bases are shared with TRBD2. The ends lost 3 bases at V and 1 base at J; junction bases unmatched: 10. CDR1 is SGDLS, CDR2 YYNGEE, per germline. The length of the CDR3 is 18 residues. Here the CDR3 reads CASSEGLAGAMNTGELFF. The CDR3 DNA follows: TGTGCCAGCAGCGAGGGGTTAGCGGGGGCCATGAACACCGGGGAGCTGTTTTTT.

V is TRBV19 and J is TRBJ1-1, with D possibly being TRBD1 (5 bases). The germline CDR1 and CDR2 sequences are LNHDA and SQIVND (reference sequence). This CDR3 comprises 13 residues. V gave up 4 bases and J gave up 4 bases, with 10 bases separating them. The CDR3 DNA reads TGTGCCAGTAGTACCGACAGCTTCACTGAAGCTTTCTTT. Translated: CASSTDSFTEAFF.